What follows describes a single TCR beta chain. This entry belongs to a study of shared clonotypes between healthy human individuals. The protocol was immunoSEQ multiplex PCR, while the TCRdb copy is restricted to in-frame clones and leaves out a portion. Among a few hundred thousand clones listed, approximately 97% were seen once. The CDR3 spans 15 residues. Germline V lookup: CDR1 MDHEN, CDR2 SYDVKM. The J segment lost 3 bases and the V segment lost 3 bases, leaving 6 bases of the junction unmatched. The clonotype was recovered from a young woman in good health. The chain links TRBV28 to TRBJ2-3; 7 bases are shared with TRBD2. Sample: naive CD4+ T cells sorted from blood. This sample's subset: CD45RA+ positively selected. Here the CDR3 reads CASSFSGGRTDTQYF. CDR3 nucleotides: TGTGCCAGCAGTTTTTCGGGAGGTAGAACAGATACGCAGTATTTT.